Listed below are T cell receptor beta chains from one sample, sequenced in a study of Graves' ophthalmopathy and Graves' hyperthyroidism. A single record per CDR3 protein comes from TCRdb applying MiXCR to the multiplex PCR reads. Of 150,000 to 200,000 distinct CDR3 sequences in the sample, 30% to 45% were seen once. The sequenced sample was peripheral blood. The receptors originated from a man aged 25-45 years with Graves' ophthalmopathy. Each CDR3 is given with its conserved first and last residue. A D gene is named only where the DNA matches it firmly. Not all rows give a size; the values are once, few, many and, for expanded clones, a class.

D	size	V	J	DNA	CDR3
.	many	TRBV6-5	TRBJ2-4	TGTGCCAGCAGTGACTCGATACGGGGCTCTCAGTACTTC	CASSDSIRGSQYF
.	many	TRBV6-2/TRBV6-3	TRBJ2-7	TGTGCCAGCAGTTACAACAGCGCTTCCTACGAGCAGTACTTC	CASSYNSASYEQYF
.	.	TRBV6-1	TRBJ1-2	TGTGCCAGCAGTGAACACAGTAACTATGGCTACACCTTC	CASSEHSNYGYTF
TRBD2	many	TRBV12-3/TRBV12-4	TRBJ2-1	TGTGCCAGCAGTAGCGGGGTCTACAATGAGCAGTTCTTC	CASSSGVYNEQFF
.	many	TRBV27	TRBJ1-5	TGTGCCAGCAGAGGGCTTGGGCCTTATCAGCCCCAGCATTTT	CASRGLGPYQPQHF
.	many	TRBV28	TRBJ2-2	TGTGCCAGCAGTTTCGCATCGAACACCGGGGAGCTGTTTTTT	CASSFASNTGELFF
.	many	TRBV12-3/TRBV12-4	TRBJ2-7	TGTGCCAGCAGCACCACCCGGGGGCGGTACGAGCAGTACTTC	CASSTTRGRYEQYF
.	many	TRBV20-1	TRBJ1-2	TGCAGTGCTAGAGGTCTGGGGGAGTTGGGCCTTTCTCCAGGCTACACCTTC	CSARGLGELGLSPGYTF
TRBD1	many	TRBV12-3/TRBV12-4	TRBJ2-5	TGTGCCAGCAGTTTTCTCGGGACAGGCGGGACCCAGTACTTC	CASSFLGTGGTQYF
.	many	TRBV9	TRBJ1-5	TGTGCCAGCAGCCCTCAGGGTACTGGCAATCAGCCCCAGCATTTT	CASSPQGTGNQPQHF
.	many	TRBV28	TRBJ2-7	TGTGCCAGCAGTGGCCTGAGCTCCTACGAGCAGTACTTC	CASSGLSSYEQYF
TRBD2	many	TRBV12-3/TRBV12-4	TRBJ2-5	TGTGCCAGCAGTAGCGGGAGGAACGGGCGCGAGACCCAGTACTTC	CASSSGRNGRETQYF
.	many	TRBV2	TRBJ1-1	TGTGCCAGCGGGGGGATGAACACTGAAGCTTTCTTT	CASGGMNTEAFF
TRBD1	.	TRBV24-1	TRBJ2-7	TGTGCCACCAGTGAAGGGACAGGGTCCTACGAGCAGTACTTC	CATSEGTGSYEQYF
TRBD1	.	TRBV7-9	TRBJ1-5	TGTGCCAGCAGCTCCTTCGACAGGGATCAGCCCCAGCATTTT	CASSSFDRDQPQHF
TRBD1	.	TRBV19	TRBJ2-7	TGTGCCAGTAGTATATCCGGGACAGCCTACGAGCAGTACTTC	CASSISGTAYEQYF
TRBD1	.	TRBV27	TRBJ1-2	TGTGCCAGCAGCCGTCCAGGGGACAGAAGGGGCTACACCTTC	CASSRPGDRRGYTF
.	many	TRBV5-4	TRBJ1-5	TGTGCCAGCAGAAACACGTCGGGAACTGATCAGCCCCAGCATTTT	CASRNTSGTDQPQHF
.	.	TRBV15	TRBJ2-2	TGTGCCACCAGCGCCAGGAAGGACACCGGGGAGCTGTTTTTT	CATSARKDTGELFF
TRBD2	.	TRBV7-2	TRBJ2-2	TGTGCCAGCAGCTATAGCGGGGGGACCAACACCGGGGAGCTGTTTTTT	CASSYSGGTNTGELFF
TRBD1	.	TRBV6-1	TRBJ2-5	TGTGCCAGCAGTCGGACCAGGGGGTCCGGAGAGACCCAGTACTTC	CASSRTRGSGETQYF
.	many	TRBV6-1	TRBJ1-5	TGTGCCGGCAGTGAAAAACTGTTGCCGAGTCAGCCCCAGCATTTT	CAGSEKLLPSQPQHF
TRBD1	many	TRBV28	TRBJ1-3	TGTGCCAGCACCACCGACAGGGGCTCTGGAAACACCATATATTTT	CASTTDRGSGNTIYF